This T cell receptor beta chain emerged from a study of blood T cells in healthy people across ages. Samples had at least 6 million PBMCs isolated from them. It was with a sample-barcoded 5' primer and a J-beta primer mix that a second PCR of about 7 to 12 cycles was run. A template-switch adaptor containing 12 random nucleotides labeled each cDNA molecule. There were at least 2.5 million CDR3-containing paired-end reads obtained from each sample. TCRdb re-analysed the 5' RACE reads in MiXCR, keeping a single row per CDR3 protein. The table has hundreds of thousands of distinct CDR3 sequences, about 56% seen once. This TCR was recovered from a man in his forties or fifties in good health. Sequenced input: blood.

CDR3 in amino acids: CSARYMGTGNAEQYF. The CDR3 region has the DNA TGCAGTGCTAGGTACATGGGGACAGGGAACGCCGAGCAGTACTTC. This chain connects TRBV20-1 to TRBJ2-7; 9 bases are a match to TRBD1. Germline values: CDR1 DFQATT, CDR2 SNEGSKA (reference sequence). V shed 3 bases, J shed 6 bases, and the junction held 12 bases outside the gene matches. The CDR3 spans 15 residues.